Sequencing of this TCR beta chain was carried out in a study of T cell responses to AZD1222 COVID-19 vaccine. General study findings and limits: The study found vaccine-associated CD4 TCRs spanning spike, dominant at 160-218 and 743-854. Unmutated variant regions are reportedly the target of nearly half of TCRs that are spike-specific. Donors were mostly white British, more females; clonal diversity possibly underestimated.

A note on this clone: Its matching antigen is unknown.

Repertoires were generated with immunoSEQ multiplex PCR, while TCRdb's copy carries only in-frame clones and drops some. The sample has about 93,000 clones, roughly 86% seen once. V dropped 1 base and J dropped 6 bases, with 10 bases sitting between them. The CDR3 runs 14 residues. Germline V gene data show CDR1 as SGHRS and CDR2 as YFSETQ. The chain has TRBV5-1 and TRBJ1-4, with a possible D match to TRBD1 (6 bases). Here the sequenced sample was peripheral blood, taken on day 0 of MenACWY control vaccination. This receptor was obtained from an adult in good health. CDR3 in DNA: TGCGCCAGCAGCTTGTCAGGGGAAGATGAAAAACTGTTTTTT. Translating gives CASSLSGEDEKLFF.